A selection of T cell receptor beta chains follows, all from one sample in a study of identical twins. TCRdb itself ran the 5' RACE reads through MiXCR, one entry per CDR3 protein. The sample records about 250,000 distinct CDR3 sequences, around 8.8% being singletons. The same specimen was also included in a second study, on yellow fever vaccine responses in identical twins.

Sequenced sample: CD8+ T cells sorted from blood. The receptor source for this set is a woman aged 18 to 35 in good health. Both conserved end residues are part of each CDR3. Fields, in order: J gene, CDR3 length, clone size, V gene, CDR3 protein. Clone size, where shown, is once, few, many, or a class for clones that have expanded.

J gene: TRBJ2-1
CDR3 length: 15
clone size: -
V gene: TRBV11-2
CDR3 protein: CASYPRRQGYNEQFF

J gene: TRBJ2-2
CDR3 length: 12
clone size: many
V gene: TRBV25-1
CDR3 protein: CASSPQAGELFF

J gene: TRBJ2-2
CDR3 length: 13
clone size: many
V gene: TRBV27
CDR3 protein: CASTSSGVGELFF

J gene: TRBJ2-1
CDR3 length: 13
clone size: few
V gene: TRBV27
CDR3 protein: CASSLTGFNEQFF

J gene: TRBJ2-1
CDR3 length: 13
clone size: few
V gene: TRBV7-9
CDR3 protein: CASSLAGRDEQFF

J gene: TRBJ1-2
CDR3 length: 11
clone size: many
V gene: TRBV29-1
CDR3 protein: CSVELRDGYTF

J gene: TRBJ1-2
CDR3 length: 15
clone size: few
V gene: TRBV6-5
CDR3 protein: CASSYSSPGDYGYTF

J gene: TRBJ2-7
CDR3 length: 14
clone size: -
V gene: TRBV4-3
CDR3 protein: CASSGGASSYEQYF

J gene: TRBJ2-1
CDR3 length: 13
clone size: -
V gene: TRBV29-1
CDR3 protein: CSVSTSGINEQFF

J gene: TRBJ1-1
CDR3 length: 15
clone size: -
V gene: TRBV27
CDR3 protein: CASSLLGRMNTEAFF

J gene: TRBJ2-2
CDR3 length: 14
clone size: few
V gene: TRBV7-2
CDR3 protein: CASSSLLGTGELFF

J gene: TRBJ2-1
CDR3 length: 17
clone size: many
V gene: TRBV27
CDR3 protein: CASSLSPVVADYNEQFF

J gene: TRBJ2-1
CDR3 length: 14
clone size: few
V gene: TRBV4-3
CDR3 protein: CASSQPGINNEQFF

J gene: TRBJ1-1
CDR3 length: 15
clone size: many
V gene: TRBV7-8
CDR3 protein: CASSPDSGWATEAFF

J gene: TRBJ2-1
CDR3 length: 15
clone size: many
V gene: TRBV6-1
CDR3 protein: CASSEWAGPYNEQFF

J gene: TRBJ2-4
CDR3 length: 17
clone size: many
V gene: TRBV14
CDR3 protein: CASSPPGSGGTKNIQYF

J gene: TRBJ2-1
CDR3 length: 14
clone size: -
V gene: TRBV20-1
CDR3 protein: CSANPGSSYNGQFF

J gene: TRBJ1-5
CDR3 length: 14
clone size: -
V gene: TRBV3-1
CDR3 protein: CASSDTGSNQPQHF

J gene: TRBJ1-5
CDR3 length: 16
clone size: few
V gene: TRBV5-6
CDR3 protein: CASSNWVRDINQPQHF

J gene: TRBJ2-1
CDR3 length: 15
clone size: many
V gene: TRBV12-3/TRBV12-4
CDR3 protein: CASSLLAGVHNEQFF

J gene: TRBJ2-3
CDR3 length: 15
clone size: few
V gene: TRBV15
CDR3 protein: CATSRRGPGSDTQYF

J gene: TRBJ1-3
CDR3 length: 17
clone size: many
V gene: TRBV11-2
CDR3 protein: CASSSRTGKVPGNTIYF

J gene: TRBJ2-5
CDR3 length: 13
clone size: many
V gene: TRBV7-2
CDR3 protein: CASRTSGRETQYF

J gene: TRBJ2-5
CDR3 length: 15
clone size: many
V gene: TRBV12-3/TRBV12-4
CDR3 protein: CASSFGGDLWETQYF

J gene: TRBJ2-1
CDR3 length: 15
clone size: few
V gene: TRBV19
CDR3 protein: CASSIAGGGYNEQFF

J gene: TRBJ2-1
CDR3 length: 17
clone size: few
V gene: TRBV11-2
CDR3 protein: CASSLRGGVVGYNEQFF

J gene: TRBJ2-5
CDR3 length: 14
clone size: -
V gene: TRBV28
CDR3 protein: CASSQVREEETQYF

J gene: TRBJ2-5
CDR3 length: 15
clone size: many
V gene: TRBV7-9
CDR3 protein: CASSSGTGGTETQYF

J gene: TRBJ2-1
CDR3 length: 17
clone size: few
V gene: TRBV6-4
CDR3 protein: CASSDSLSLNSYNEQFF

J gene: TRBJ2-2
CDR3 length: 14
clone size: few
V gene: TRBV4-2
CDR3 protein: CASSQDGLIGELFF

J gene: TRBJ2-7
CDR3 length: 17
clone size: many
V gene: TRBV11-2
CDR3 protein: CASSPDPGQIISYEQYF

J gene: TRBJ2-5
CDR3 length: 13
clone size: -
V gene: TRBV18
CDR3 protein: CASSAGARETQYF

J gene: TRBJ2-7
CDR3 length: 17
clone size: few
V gene: TRBV4-2
CDR3 protein: CASSQDGNSGNTYEQYF

J gene: TRBJ2-7
CDR3 length: 17
clone size: many
V gene: TRBV7-9
CDR3 protein: CASSRLEAGFSSYEQYF

J gene: TRBJ1-1
CDR3 length: 15
clone size: few
V gene: TRBV4-3
CDR3 protein: CASSQDPRAYTEAFF

J gene: TRBJ1-2
CDR3 length: 14
clone size: few
V gene: TRBV20-1
CDR3 protein: CSAREGAGDYGYTF

J gene: TRBJ2-5
CDR3 length: 18
clone size: -
V gene: TRBV20-1
CDR3 protein: CSARVPGHSTTIQETQYF

J gene: TRBJ2-7
CDR3 length: 13
clone size: many
V gene: TRBV5-1
CDR3 protein: CASRQGASYEQYF

J gene: TRBJ2-1
CDR3 length: 15
clone size: many
V gene: TRBV10-3
CDR3 protein: CAISAKAGGYNEQFF

J gene: TRBJ2-3
CDR3 length: 15
clone size: -
V gene: TRBV20-1
CDR3 protein: CSARDWDSSTDTQYF

J gene: TRBJ1-3
CDR3 length: 16
clone size: few
V gene: TRBV5-6
CDR3 protein: CASSRGGQILGNTIYF

J gene: TRBJ2-2
CDR3 length: 16
clone size: -
V gene: TRBV7-2
CDR3 protein: CASSPPLDGGTGELFF

J gene: TRBJ2-3
CDR3 length: 15
clone size: -
V gene: TRBV7-3
CDR3 protein: CASSQVGTGTDTQYF

J gene: TRBJ2-2
CDR3 length: 14
clone size: few
V gene: TRBV4-3
CDR3 protein: CASSQDGGFGELFF

J gene: TRBJ2-2
CDR3 length: 17
clone size: many
V gene: TRBV10-3
CDR3 protein: CAISVLAGDPQAGELFF

J gene: TRBJ2-7
CDR3 length: 15
clone size: many
V gene: TRBV2
CDR3 protein: CASSEFGTSSYEQYF

J gene: TRBJ2-7
CDR3 length: 13
clone size: few
V gene: TRBV27
CDR3 protein: CASSNQLRYEQYF

J gene: TRBJ1-1
CDR3 length: 16
clone size: many
V gene: TRBV7-2
CDR3 protein: CASSLGWGARGTEAFF

J gene: TRBJ2-3
CDR3 length: 16
clone size: few
V gene: TRBV11-2
CDR3 protein: CASSDSGRAGTDTQYF

J gene: TRBJ1-5
CDR3 length: 13
clone size: -
V gene: TRBV6-2/TRBV6-3
CDR3 protein: CASSLFNDQPQHF

J gene: TRBJ2-7
CDR3 length: 15
clone size: many
V gene: TRBV12-3/TRBV12-4
CDR3 protein: CASSFSGEGYYEQYF

J gene: TRBJ2-3
CDR3 length: 15
clone size: -
V gene: TRBV24-1
CDR3 protein: CATSVSSTSTDTQYF

J gene: TRBJ2-7
CDR3 length: 12
clone size: -
V gene: TRBV15
CDR3 protein: CATSTLSYEQYF